The 25 T cell receptor beta chains in this list originate from one sample, sequenced in a study of blood T cell repertoires in COVID-19. Data came from immunoSEQ multiplex PCR; TCRdb stores just in-frame clones and leaves some out. This table holds tens of thousands of clones, about 80% found once. The sample taken for sequencing was peripheral blood. The receptors shown here come from a man aged 50-60 years with COVID-19, enrolled during active disease.

CDR3 region: CASSPAGGLETQYF. The CDR3 DNA reads TGTGCCAGCAGCCCGGCGGGGGGGCTGGAGACCCAGTACTTC. This chain connects TRBV28 to TRBJ2-5, with 9 bases fitting TRBD2. The V and J ends lost 6 bases and 5 bases, in that order; junction bases with no gene match: 7. The length of the CDR3 is 14 residues. Germline V gives CDR1 MDHEN, CDR2 SYDVKM. The full variable domain, with the rest looked up from reference TRBV28 and TRBJ2-5, is DVKVTQSSRYLVKRTGEKVFLECVQDMDHENMFWYRQDPGLGLRLIYFSYDVKMKEKGDIPEGYSVSREKKERFSLILESASTNQTSMYLCASSPAGGLETQYFGPGTRLLVL.

The genes are TRBV2 and TRBJ2-1; 10 bases are shared with TRBD2. Trimming at V came to 5 bases and at J to 14 bases, leaving 9 bases not matched to a gene. The CDR3 consists of 13 residues. Germline assignment: CDR1 SNHLY and CDR2 FYNNEI. CDR3 in DNA: TGTGCCAGCAGTAAGCGGGAGGGCCTGGCGAAGTTCTTC. Amino acid sequence: CASSKREGLAKFF.

The V call is TRBV4-2, the J call TRBJ1-1, with 9 bases that match TRBD1. The germline V gene has CDR1 LGHNA and CDR2 YNFKEQ. The CDR3 spans 14 residues. Germline trimming cut 0 bases from V and 8 bases from J; bases unmatched to any gene: 4. This CDR3 reads CASSQDLGQGEAFF. The CDR3 DNA sequence: TGTGCCAGCAGCCAAGATCTGGGACAGGGCGAAGCTTTCTTT.

This chain joins TRBV5-1 and TRBJ1-1; the match to TRBD1 covers 7 bases. CDR1 and CDR2 from the germline V gene are SGHRS and YFSETQ. The CDR3 contains 15 residues. The J segment lost 1 base and the V segment lost 2 bases, leaving 5 bases of the junction unmatched. CDR3 residues: CASSFPDRPNTEAFF. The CDR3 bases are TGCGCCAGCAGCTTCCCGGACAGGCCGAACACTGAAGCTTTCTTT.

Turning to this clone: The junction departs from germline at one end; a sequencing error may be responsible. The chain is built from TRBV28 and TRBJ1-2; 9 nucleotides align to TRBD1. Germline CDR1 is MDHEN and CDR2 is SYDVKM. The CDR3 has 12 amino acids. The CDR3 region has the DNA TGTGCCAGCAGTTTAATAAACCGACAGGGGGAATTC. It translates to CASSLINRQGEF.

The chain links TRBV20-1 to TRBJ1-1; D uncertain. The CDR3 has 12 residues. Germline CDR1 DFQATT, CDR2 SNEGSKA (reference sequence). V was shortened by 3 bases and J by 3 bases, with 8 bases between the two germline ends. DNA of the CDR3: TGCAGTGCTAGTCAGGCGTACACTGAAGCTTTCTTT. Translation: CSASQAYTEAFF.

As for this clone: The sample holds other DNA sequences that translate to the same CDR3. V is TRBV5-1 and J is TRBJ1-5; a weak D match, TRBD1 (6 bases). CDR3 length: 13 residues. The V end was cut by 0 bases, the J end by 7 bases, with 8 bases between. Looked up from germline, CDR1 is SGHRS and CDR2 is YFSETQ. The CDR3 protein is CASSLERGQPQHF. The CDR3 DNA reads TGCGCCAGCAGCTTGGAAAGGGGGCAGCCCCAGCATTTT.

The genes are TRBV7-3 and TRBJ2-7, with 9 bases identical to TRBD1. CDR1 and CDR2 from the germline V gene are SGHTA and FQGTGA. CDR3 length: 15 amino acids. Germline trimming cut 3 bases from V and 3 bases from J; bases unmatched to any gene: 6. CDR3 nucleotides: TGTGCCAGCAGCTTGACCGGGACAGGGCGCTACGAGCAGTACTTC. Protein: CASSLTGTGRYEQYF.

This clone was found once. V gene TRBV5-1 combines with J gene TRBJ1-6, with TRBD1 matching 11 bases. The CDR3 covers 19 residues. V lost 0 bases to trimming and J lost 0 bases; unmatched junction nucleotides: 5. Germline CDR1 reads SGHRS; CDR2 reads YFSETQ. The CDR3 region has the DNA TGCGCCAGCAGCTTGGAGGACAGGGGGCCCAGCTCCTATAATTCACCCCTCCACTTT. This gives the protein CASSLEDRGPSSYNSPLHF.

The V call is TRBV7-3, the J call TRBJ2-1, with 10 nucleotides matching TRBD2. The J segment lost 4 bases and the V segment lost 4 bases, leaving 4 bases of the junction unmatched. Germline CDR1 SGHTA, CDR2 FQGTGA. This CDR3 has 15 amino acids. The CDR3 DNA follows: TGTGCCAGCAGCTGGACTAGCGGAGATTACAATGAGCAGTTCTTC. It codes for CASSWTSGDYNEQFF. Supplemented by reference TRBV7-3 and TRBJ2-1, the full variable domain reads GAGVSQTPSNKVTEKGKYVELRCDPISGHTALYWYRQSLGQGPEFLIYFQGTGAADDSGLPNDRFFAVRPEGSVSTLKIQRTERGDSAVYLCASSWTSGDYNEQFFGPGTRLTVL.

The chain combines TRBV3-1 (or the pseudogene TRBV3-2) with TRBJ1-1; no firm D call. CDR3 length: 13 residues. Per the germline V gene, CDR1 is LGHDT and CDR2 is YNNKEL (reference sequence). V lost 7 bases, J lost 1 base, and 10 bases lay in between. The chain's CDR3 is CASTGSGNTEAFF. The CDR3 DNA reads as TGTGCCAGCACAGGCAGCGGGAACACTGAAGCTTTCTTT.

This sequence joins TRBV6-1 and TRBJ2-2, with 12 bases matching TRBD2. CDR1 is MNHNS, CDR2 SASEGT, per germline. The CDR3 is made up of 17 amino acids. V gave up 4 bases and J gave up 2 bases; unmatched junction bases: 5. The CDR3 sequence is CASSALAGGPNTGELFF. The CDR3 coding sequence is TGTGCCAGCAGTGCCCTAGCGGGAGGGCCCAACACCGGGGAGCTGTTTTTT.

The chain is built from TRBV19 and TRBJ2-7; 11 bases align to TRBD2. Trimming cost V 6 bases and J 3 bases; bases outside gene matches: 7. CDR3 size: 15 residues. Per the germline V gene, CDR1 is LNHDA and CDR2 is SQIVND (reference sequence). CDR3 in amino acids: CASSSTSGTNYEQYF. CDR3 bases: TGTGCCAGTAGCTCGACTAGCGGGACTAACTACGAGCAGTACTTC.

This clone was seen only a few times. This chain uses TRBV5-4 with TRBJ2-1; TRBD2 is a possible D gene (5 bases). CDR1 is SGHNT, CDR2 YYREEE, per germline (reference sequence). This CDR3 contains 16 residues. With 6 bases removed from V and 3 bases from J, the gap between germline ends came to 19 bases. CDR3 amino acids: CASTLRLANNYNEQFF. For the CDR3, the DNA is TGTGCCAGCACCCTACGGCTAGCCAATAACTACAATGAGCAGTTCTTC.

The CDR3 is CASRVAQGRGYTF. The CDR3 bases are TGTGCCAGCAGGGTAGCACAGGGGCGAGGCTACACCTTC. The chain uses TRBV28 and TRBJ1-2, with 7 bases fitting TRBD1. Looked up from germline, CDR1 is MDHEN and CDR2 is SYDVKM. V shed 6 bases and J 8 bases; nucleotides not matched to a gene: 9. This CDR3 contains 13 residues.

V and J are TRBV5-4 and TRBJ2-2, with D unclear. CDR3 length: 13 amino acids. CDR1 is SGHNT and CDR2 is YYREEE in the germline V gene (reference sequence). Trimming stripped 1 base from V and 5 bases from J, with 6 bases between. For the CDR3, the DNA is TGTGCCAGCAGCTTGTCCAGGACCGGGGAGCTGTTTTTT. Encoded protein: CASSLSRTGELFF.

V is TRBV14 and J is TRBJ2-1; possibly TRBD1 for D (6 bases). In germline, CDR1 is SGHDN, CDR2 FVKESK. Trimming shortened V by 0 bases and J by 4 bases, and 13 bases separated the two germline ends. CDR3 size: 16 residues. The DNA of the CDR3 is TGTGCCAGCAGCCAAGATAGAACAGGGTGGTACAATGAGCAGTTCTTC. Residues: CASSQDRTGWYNEQFF. Looking up the rest from reference TRBV14 and TRBJ2-1 gives the full variable domain: EAGVTQFPSHSVIEKGQTVTLRCDPISGHDNLYWYRRVMGKEIKFLLHFVKESKQDESGMPNNRFLAERTGGTYSTLKVQPAELEDSGVYFCASSQDRTGWYNEQFFGPGTRLTVL.

CDR3 sequence (DNA): TGTGCCAGTTGCCCCGGGACAGGGACGTTTTCTGGGGCCAACGTCCTGACTTTC. It yields the protein CASCPGTGTFSGANVLTF. The V gene is TRBV19, the J gene TRBJ2-6; TRBD1 agrees at 9 bases. Per the germline V gene, CDR1 is LNHDA and CDR2 is SQIVND (reference sequence). The V segment lost 8 bases and the J segment 1 base; nucleotides outside the gene matches: 12. This CDR3 region has 18 residues.

This chain joins TRBV2 and TRBJ2-3, with 10 bases that match TRBD2. Germline CDR1 is SNHLY and CDR2 is FYNNEI. V shed 6 bases, J shed 4 bases, and the junction held 10 bases outside the gene matches. The CDR3 loop spans 16 amino acids. The chain's CDR3 is CASRERSGRAADTQYF. CDR3 bases: TGTGCCAGCAGGGAGAGGAGCGGGAGGGCCGCAGATACGCAGTATTTT.

This chain connects TRBV28 to TRBJ2-3; 7 nucleotides agree with TRBD2. The V segment lost 7 bases and the J segment 4 bases; nucleotides outside the gene matches: 8. The CDR3 runs to 14 residues. The germline CDR1 and CDR2 sequences are MDHEN and SYDVKM. DNA for the CDR3: TGTGCCAGCAACGGGGGAGGGCGGCCAGATACGCAGTATTTT. Its protein is CASNGGGRPDTQYF.

CDR3 protein: CASSLEAGVGQPQHF. In DNA form, the CDR3 reads TGCGCCAGCAGCTTGGAGGCAGGGGTTGGTCAGCCCCAGCATTTT. The rearrangement links TRBV5-1 to TRBJ1-5; a possible D gene is TRBD1 (6 bases). This CDR3 spans 15 amino acids. V dropped 0 bases and J dropped 6 bases, with 13 bases sitting between them. In germline, CDR1 is SGHRS, CDR2 YFSETQ.

The chain links TRBV6-6 to TRBJ2-4; 15 nucleotides match TRBD2. V lost 5 bases to trimming and J lost 6 bases; unmatched junction nucleotides: 8. The V gene's germline CDR1 is MNHNY and CDR2 SVGAGI (reference sequence). The CDR3 consists of 17 residues. The CDR3 nucleotides are TGTGCCAGCAGTCCCCGGACTAGCGGGAGGGCCGGAAACATTCAGTACTTC. This encodes CASSPRTSGRAGNIQYF.

The chain couples TRBV18 to TRBJ1-1; 9 nucleotides align to TRBD1. CDR1 and CDR2 (germline): KGHSH, LQKENI. This CDR3 contains 16 residues. V lost 3 bases and J lost 5; bases outside the gene matches: 10. DNA for the CDR3: TGTGCCAGCTCACCTCTTCGACAGGGGGAGCGGACTGAAGCTTTCTTT. Translated, it gives CASSPLRQGERTEAFF. The variable domain in full, with the rest retrieved from reference TRBV18 and TRBJ1-1, is NAGVMQNPRHLVRRRGQEARLRCSPMKGHSHVYWYRQLPEEGLKFMVYLQKENIIDESGMPKERFSAEFPKEGPSILRIQQVVRGDSAAYFCASSPLRQGERTEAFFGQGTRLTVV.

The chain recombines TRBV11-3 with TRBJ2-7; D is ambiguous. The germline V and J ends were trimmed by 5 bases and 12 bases, with 14 bases remaining between them. Germline V gene lookup returns CDR1 SGHNT and CDR2 YENEEA. The CDR3 has 11 residues. The CDR3 reads CASSLSGEVYF. CDR3 coding DNA: TGTGCCAGCAGCCTCTCCGGCGAGGTGTACTTC.

The sample holds one count of this clone. The rearrangement uses TRBV15 and TRBJ1-3, with 7 bases that match TRBD1. Trimming at V came to 0 bases and at J to 0 bases, leaving 5 bases not matched to a gene. The CDR3 is 17 residues long. The germline CDR1 and CDR2 sequences are LNHNV and YYDKDF (reference sequence). CDR3 DNA: TGTGCCACCAGCAGAGATACAGGGGACATCTCTGGAAACACCATATATTTT. Translated: CATSRDTGDISGNTIYF.